Below, one TCR beta chain is given with its context. The data stem from a study of monozygotic twins with inflammatory bowel disease. The CDR3 consists of 16 residues. Germline CDR1 is SNHLY and CDR2 is FYNNEI. Reprocessing the 5' RACE reads, TCRdb reports a single entry for every CDR3 protein and omits DNA. The sample holds some 440,000 distinct CDR3 sequences. This TCR derives from a human donor with ulcerative colitis or Crohn's disease, or a healthy co-twin of an affected twin (not recorded which). The source material was blood. The chain combines TRBV2 with TRBJ2-3; TCRdb gives TRBD2 as the D gene, but with no DNA this cannot be confirmed. The CDR3 protein is CASSEKLAGYTDTQYF.